This T cell receptor (beta chain) was found in a study of T cell repertoires in cytomegalovirus infection. Comments on this clonotype: The antigen remains unidentified.

Regarding the study as a whole: Summed frequency of public TCR beta families distinguished CMV carriers with the relevant HLA.

The CDR3 runs 11 residues. V shed 3 bases and J shed 7 bases, with 6 bases lying between them. Germline loops: CDR1 SGDLS, CDR2 YYNGEE. Using its own MiXCR run on the reads, TCRdb lists one record per CDR3 protein. The sample lists under 600,000 distinct CDR3 sequences, approximately 16% occurring once. The J gene is TRBJ2-3, the V gene TRBV9, with D unresolved. This clonotype originated in a human donor in good health (CMV status not recorded). Some clones in this sample may be carry-over from other donors' samples. Sequenced: CD8+ T cells from PBMCs. The CDR3 bases are TGTGCCAGCAGCGGGGGATATACGCAGTATTTT. Amino acids: CASSGGYTQYF.